These T cell receptor beta chains were read from a single sample in a study of cytomegalovirus exposure and HLA in healthy donors. The table came from immunoSEQ multiplex PCR; TCRdb's copy has only in-frame clones and leaves some out. Among about 160,000 clones listed, around 83% were seen once. The sequencing input was PBMCs. The source is a girl aged 2-15 years in good health and CMV-seropositive. CDR3s include the opening cysteine and the closing phenylalanine or tryptophan. D genes are given only for firm matches. For some rows the clone size is stated as once, few or many, or as a class when expanded; others skip it.

v_gene	abundance	len	d_gene	j_gene	CDR3aa	CDR3nt
TRBV6-1	.	16	TRBD1	TRBJ2-7	CASSEVGTGVPYEQYF	TGTGCCAGCAGTGAAGTCGGGACAGGGGTCCCCTACGAGCAGTACTTC
TRBV7-8	.	15	.	TRBJ1-3	CASSLGRTTGNTIYF	TGTGCCAGCAGCTTAGGGCGGACAACTGGAAACACCATATATTTT
TRBV28	.	15	.	TRBJ1-5	CASSLSNRFNQPQHF	TGTGCCAGCAGTTTATCCAACAGGTTCAACCAGCCCCAGCATTTT
TRBV30	.	13	TRBD1	TRBJ1-1	CAWRSRGYTEAFF	TGTGCCTGGAGAAGCAGGGGGTACACTGAAGCTTTCTTT
TRBV23-1	.	16	.	TRBJ2-1	CASRRGWVGDGNEQFF	TGCGCCAGCAGAAGGGGTTGGGTAGGAGATGGGAATGAGCAGTTCTTC
TRBV28	.	15	.	TRBJ1-3	CASTLESLGGNTIYF	TGTGCCAGCACCCTGGAGTCCCTCGGAGGAAACACCATATATTTT
TRBV29-1	once	13	.	TRBJ1-3	CGSGESSGNTIYF	TGCGGGTCGGGAGAGAGCTCTGGAAACACCATATATTTT
TRBV5-1	.	14	.	TRBJ1-5	CASSLSPGVQPQHF	TGCGCCAGCAGCCTGTCGCCGGGGGTTCAGCCCCAGCATTTT
TRBV10-2	.	15	TRBD1	TRBJ1-4	CASSKKRQGNEKLFF	TGCGCCAGCAGTAAAAAAAGACAGGGTAATGAAAAACTGTTTTTT
TRBV11-2	once	15	TRBD2	TRBJ2-3	CASSLGGRAPDTQYF	TGTGCCAGCAGCTTGGGCGGGAGGGCCCCAGATACGCAGTATTTT
TRBV6-4	few	17	TRBD1	TRBJ2-2	CASSDSRGQGNTGELFF	TGTGCCAGCAGTGACTCACGGGGACAGGGGAACACCGGGGAGCTGTTTTTT
TRBV10-2	.	17	TRBD1	TRBJ2-5	CASSKRMAGGAGETQYF	TGCGCCAGCAGTAAGCGCATGGCAGGGGGCGCGGGAGAGACCCAGTACTTC
TRBV15	few	15	.	TRBJ2-6	CATSTGRQPRNVLTF	TGTGCCACCAGCACTGGACGACAGCCCCGCAACGTCCTGACTTTC